A single sample is the source of the 10 T cell receptor beta chains below, sequenced in a study of immune evolution from preneoplasia to lung adenocarcinoma. Sequencing used immunoSEQ multiplex PCR; TCRdb keeps in-frame clones, though not all of them. Among about 8,800 clones listed, about 80% were seen once. What was sequenced was FFPE lung adenocarcinoma in situ tissue. The receptors were sampled from a person aged 55-79 years with lung adenocarcinoma.

V and J are TRBV7-8 and TRBJ1-6; 8 positions match TRBD1. CDR1 SGHVS and CDR2 FQNEAQ come from the germline V gene. This CDR3 contains 15 residues. The J segment lost 10 bases and the V segment lost 0 bases, leaving 5 bases of the junction unmatched. CDR3 in amino acids: CASSLAGQGNSPLHF. The CDR3 DNA reads TGTGCCAGCAGCTTAGCCGGACAGGGAAACTCACCCCTCCACTTT.

This clone was detected a few times. This rearrangement joins TRBV10-2 to TRBJ2-2; 10 nucleotides align to TRBD2. V was pared by 5 bases and J by 7 bases, with 7 bases of the junction left unmatched. The CDR3 has 15 residues. Germline V gene sequence: CDR1 WSHSY, CDR2 SAAADI. CDR3 amino acids: CASSRSGGAGGELFF. Here the CDR3 DNA reads TGCGCCAGCAGTAGAAGCGGGGGGGCAGGCGGGGAGCTGTTTTTT.

The chain uses TRBV4-1 and TRBJ1-6; D remains ambiguous. The V gene lost 0 bases and the J gene lost 3 bases, with 0 bases spanning the gap. The CDR3 extends over 13 amino acids. The germline V gene encodes CDR1 MGHRA and CDR2 YSYEKL. CDR3 region: CASSQDYNSPLHF. The CDR3 DNA reads as TGCGCCAGCAGCCAAGACTATAATTCACCCCTCCACTTT.

V usage is TRBV5-8 and J usage is TRBJ1-4; TRBD1 aligns across 9 bases. Germline values: CDR1 SGHTS, CDR2 YDEGEE. Germline trimming cut 0 bases from V and 7 bases from J; bases unmatched to any gene: 1. The CDR3 totals 14 residues. The CDR3 nucleotides are TGTGCCAGCAGCTTGGGGGACAGGGCTGAAAAACTGTTTTTT. This translates into CASSLGDRAEKLFF.

The chain carries TRBV4-2 and TRBJ2-2; unclear D gene. Germline V CDR1 and CDR2: LGHNA, YNFKEQ. The ends were cut back, 0 bases at V and 2 bases at J, with 13 bases in the middle. The CDR3 contains 17 residues. The CDR3 DNA is TGTGCCAGCAGCCAAGAGAACCACCCAGGCAACACCGGGGAGCTGTTTTTT. Residues: CASSQENHPGNTGELFF.

V gene TRBV18 combines with J gene TRBJ2-7; 7 positions agree with TRBD1. CDR1 is KGHSH, CDR2 LQKENI, per germline. CDR3 length: 17 amino acids. With V trimmed by 5 bases and J by 5 bases, 18 bases remained unmatched. In DNA, the CDR3 is TGTGCCAGCTCAGCGAGGCCGAACCGGGACAGTAACCACGAGCAGTACTTC. Its protein product is CASSARPNRDSNHEQYF.

This clone was observed a single time. The chain uses TRBV10-1 and TRBJ1-6; the match to TRBD1 covers 9 bases. The CDR3 totals 16 residues. Germline loops: CDR1 WNHNN, CDR2 SYGVQD (reference sequence). Unmatched junction bases numbered 6, after V lost 0 bases and J lost 9 bases. The CDR3 spells CASSESRQGGISPLHF. In DNA, the CDR3 is TGCGCCAGCAGTGAGTCGAGACAGGGGGGGATTTCACCCCTCCACTTT.

This clone was seen more than once but under ten times. The rearrangement uses TRBV5-1 and TRBJ2-6; 7 nucleotides agree with TRBD2. V trimming: 4 bases; J trimming: 0 bases; junction bases outside the gene matches: 10. CDR1 SGHRS and CDR2 YFSETQ come from the germline V gene. The CDR3 spans 18 residues. DNA of the CDR3: TGCGCCAGCAGCACGAATCCGGGAGGTTTCTCTGGGGCCAACGTCCTGACTTTC. It codes for CASSTNPGGFSGANVLTF.

The gene calls are TRBV5-1 and TRBJ1-2; maybe TRBD1 (6 bases). CDR3 size: 13 residues. With 0 bases removed from V and 5 bases from J, the gap between germline ends came to 8 bases. Germline V lookup: CDR1 SGHRS, CDR2 YFSETQ. The CDR3, as DNA: TGCGCCAGCAGCTTGGCAGGGGTGTATGGCTACACCTTC. It is translated as CASSLAGVYGYTF.

The J gene is TRBJ2-4, the V gene TRBV5-4, with D perhaps TRBD1 or TRBD2 (6 bases each). This CDR3 is 14 amino acids long. In germline, CDR1 is SGHNT, CDR2 YYREEE (reference sequence). V shed 5 bases and J shed 8 bases, with 17 bases lying between them. For the CDR3, the DNA is TGTGCCAGCAGTTGGGGCACGGGGGCGGACATTCAGTACTTC. This translates into CASSWGTGADIQYF. The variable domain in full, with the rest retrieved from reference TRBV5-4 and TRBJ2-4, is ETGVTQSPTHLIKTRGQQVTLRCSSQSGHNTVSWYQQALGQGPQFIFQYYREEENGRGNFPPRFSGLQFPNYSSELNVNALELDDSALYLCASSWGTGADIQYFGAGTRLSVL.